This T cell receptor beta chain was sequenced in a study of CXCR3-negative and CXCR3-positive naive CD8 T cells. Study-wide points: For CXCR3-positive naive cells, TRB CDR3s were more hydrophobic than those of CXCR3-negative naive cells. CD5 surface expression was similar among naive subsets, and TCR strength was estimated by inference from TRB CDR3 properties.

Comments on this clonotype: The antigen is not known.

The naive CD8+ gate required CD45RO-CCR7+CD27+CD95- phenotype. Each TRB cDNA library was prepared by 5' RACE (with UMI labels). Each CDR3 protein gets one entry in TCRdb, which reprocessed the 5' RACE reads and gives no DNA. The listing contains about 98,000 distinct CDR3 sequences. Input material: naive CXCR3+ CD8+ T cells from blood. The sample's subset: CD45RO-CCR7+CD27+CD95- naive CD8+ T cells expressing CXCR3 (TNR3+). This sequence originates from a human donor in good health. Some clones in this sample may be carry-over from other donors' samples.

The CDR3 region is CASSLRSAQETQYF. V gene TRBV7-9 combines with J gene TRBJ2-5. Per the germline V gene, CDR1 is SEHNR and CDR2 is FQNEAQ (reference sequence). CDR3 length: 14 residues.